These 24 T cell receptor beta chains came from one sample sequenced in a study of monozygotic twins with inflammatory bowel disease. TCRdb re-called the 5' RACE reads, yielding one record per CDR3 amino acid sequence without DNA. With more than 350,000 distinct CDR3 sequences in the sample, the ten largest clones hold around 2.4%. Sequenced input: blood. The receptors come from a human donor with ulcerative colitis or Crohn's disease, or a healthy co-twin of an affected twin (not recorded which).

The chain employs TRBV6-1 and TRBJ1-5; the D call from TCRdb, TRBD1, cannot be confirmed without DNA. CDR1 is MNHNS and CDR2 is SASEGT in the germline V gene. This CDR3 is 16 amino acids long. This chain's CDR3 is CASTHRQGRKGQPQHF.

The chain has TRBV12-3 or TRBV12-4 and TRBJ1-5; TCRdb's D call, TRBD1, is unchecked because there is no DNA. CDR3 length: 13 residues. The chain's CDR3 is CASSLLGDQPQHF.

J is TRBJ2-2 and V is TRBV29-1; without DNA, the TCRdb call of TRBD1 cannot be checked. This CDR3 region has 12 residues. Germline values: CDR1 SQVTM, CDR2 ANQGSEA. CDR3 sequence: CSVAGVSGELFF.

The chain recombines TRBV5-1 with TRBJ2-7; TCRdb picks TRBD1, but there is no DNA to check that call. CDR1 and CDR2 from the germline V gene are SGHRS and YFSETQ. CDR3 length: 14 residues. This CDR3 reads CASSLRQGRYEQYF.

This chain links TRBV4-2 with TRBJ2-7; checking the TCRdb D call of TRBD2 is not possible without DNA. The CDR3 loop spans 15 amino acids. CDR1 is LGHNA and CDR2 is YNFKEQ in the germline V gene. The CDR3 sequence: CASSVAGGFSYEQYF.

The V gene is TRBV12-3 or TRBV12-4, the J gene TRBJ2-7; there is no DNA to check the TCRdb D call of TRBD1. This CDR3 comprises 11 residues. This CDR3 is CASILGPEQYF.

The chain has TRBV7-2 and TRBJ2-3. CDR1 and CDR2 (germline): SGHTA, FQGNSA. The CDR3 consists of 12 residues. CDR3 sequence: CASSRSGNTQYF.

V gene TRBV7-6 combines with J gene TRBJ2-3; lacking DNA, the TRBD1 call made by TCRdb goes unchecked. Per germline, CDR1 SGHVS and CDR2 FNYEAQ. This CDR3 is built from 14 residues. The CDR3 loop reads CASSLGGVRDTQYF. The full variable domain, completed using reference TRBV7-6 and TRBJ2-3, is GAGVSQSPRYKVTKRGQDVALRCDPISGHVSLYWYRQALGQGPEFLTYFNYEAQQDKSGLPNDRFSAERPEGSISTLTIQRTEQRDSAMYRCASSLGGVRDTQYFGPGTRLTVL.

The chain couples TRBV5-1 to TRBJ2-3; TCRdb's D call, TRBD2, is unchecked because there is no DNA. Germline V lookup: CDR1 SGHRS, CDR2 YFSETQ. This CDR3 is 14 amino acids long. The CDR3: CASGLGDSTDTQYF. The whole variable domain, filled in from reference TRBV5-1 and TRBJ2-3, reads KAGVTQTPRYLIKTRGQQVTLSCSPISGHRSVSWYQQTPGQGLQFLFEYFSETQRNKGNFPGRFSGRQFSNSRSEMNVSTLELGDSALYLCASGLGDSTDTQYFGPGTRLTVL.

This chain uses TRBV29-1 with TRBJ2-5; TCRdb gives TRBD1 as the D gene, but with no DNA this cannot be confirmed. Germline V lookup: CDR1 SQVTM, CDR2 ANQGSEA. This CDR3 spans 13 amino acids. CDR3 residues: CSVEWAGQETQYF.

V gene TRBV28 combines with J gene TRBJ2-7; TCRdb indicates TRBD1, and absent DNA this call remains unverified. This CDR3 comprises 14 residues. The germline CDR1 and CDR2 sequences are MDHEN and SYDVKM. CDR3 sequence: CASSLYQGSYEQYF.

This CDR3 reads CASSHHGTQYF. The rearrangement links TRBV6-2 or TRBV6-3 to TRBJ2-5. The CDR3 consists of 11 residues. The germline V gene has CDR1 MNHEY and CDR2 SVGEGT.

The rearrangement links TRBV4-2 to TRBJ2-1; absent DNA, TCRdb's TRBD2 call cannot be checked. The CDR3 is 14 amino acids. From germline, CDR1 is LGHNA and CDR2 YNFKEQ. CDR3 amino acids: CASSPLLERNEQFF.

The chain combines TRBV30 with TRBJ1-2; checking the TCRdb D call of TRBD1 is not possible without DNA. This CDR3 spans 13 amino acids. Germline CDR1 is GTSNPN and CDR2 is SVGIG (reference sequence). The CDR3: CAWRRTGVEGYTF.

The chain links TRBV5-1 to TRBJ2-7. The CDR3 is made up of 14 amino acids. Looked up from germline, CDR1 is SGHRS and CDR2 is YFSETQ. CDR3 loop: CASSLRTAPYEQYF.

The V gene is TRBV10-2, the J gene TRBJ2-7; TCRdb's D call, TRBD2, is unchecked because there is no DNA. Germline lookup yields CDR1 WSHSY and CDR2 SAAADI. The CDR3 covers 15 residues. CDR3 amino acids: CASTYSLPTRDEQYF.

The CDR3 reads CASSYYSGTANTGELFF. The chain joins TRBV6-5 to TRBJ2-2; the TCRdb D gene call, TRBD2, has no DNA to confirm it. Germline values: CDR1 MNHEY, CDR2 SVGAGI. The CDR3 runs 17 residues.

The gene calls are TRBV19 and TRBJ2-1; TCRdb lists TRBD1, though no DNA is available to test this call. The CDR3 spans 13 residues. CDR1 and CDR2 from the germline V gene are LNHDA and SQIVND (reference sequence). CDR3: CASSMGGHNEQFF.

This sequence joins TRBV7-2 and TRBJ1-4; TCRdb returns TRBD1, unconfirmable since there is no DNA. Germline-derived CDR1 and CDR2 are SGHTA and FQGNSA. This CDR3 spans 14 amino acids. CDR3 residues: CASSPRSGNEKLFF.

The rearrangement joins TRBV14 to TRBJ1-2. CDR1 SGHDN and CDR2 FVKESK come from the germline V gene. CDR3 length: 15 amino acids. The CDR3 loop is CASSQGIGHGYGYTF.

The rearrangement uses TRBV6-2 or TRBV6-3 and TRBJ2-7; TCRdb lists TRBD1, though no DNA is available to test this call. Germline V gene sequence: CDR1 MNHEY, CDR2 SVGEGT. The CDR3 covers 13 residues. CDR3 amino acids: CASRQGSSYEQYF.

The chain recombines TRBV25-1 with TRBJ2-1; lacking DNA, the TRBD1 call made by TCRdb goes unchecked. Germline V gene sequence: CDR1 MGHDK, CDR2 SYGVNS. The length of the CDR3 is 12 residues. The CDR3 region is CASSGGGDEQFF.

The chain combines TRBV5-1 with TRBJ2-1; TCRdb's D gene call, TRBD2, goes unchecked for lack of DNA. Germline loops: CDR1 SGHRS, CDR2 YFSETQ. The CDR3 is 16 amino acids. CDR3: CASSASAGGPYNEQFF.

This rearrangement joins TRBV2 to TRBJ1-4; absent DNA, TCRdb's TRBD1 call cannot be checked. This CDR3 contains 14 residues. Germline CDR1 reads SNHLY; CDR2 reads FYNNEI. The CDR3 region is CASRKGQGNEKLFF.